These T cell receptor beta chains were read from a single sample in a study of T cell changes during pregnancy in multiple sclerosis. Assay used: immunoSEQ multiplex PCR; TCRdb lists only in-frame clones, some missing. This table has tens of thousands of clones, over 90% appearing once. Sequences were derived from CD4+ T cells from peripheral blood mononuclear cells, sampled in the third trimester of pregnancy. These TCRs come from a female donor with multiple sclerosis, enrolled in a pregnancy study. Each CDR3 is given with its conserved first and last residue. Each record gives: clone size, V gene, D gene, J gene, CDR3 protein, CDR3 DNA. The D gene is left open where the match is weak. Not every row has a clone size; where given, it reads once, few, many or a size class.

-	TRBV30	TRBD1	TRBJ1-1	CAWSVSPGGAAFF	TGTGCCTGGAGTGTATCCCCAGGGGGCGCGGCTTTCTTT
-	TRBV6-1	TRBD1	TRBJ1-1	CASSGQGFTEAFF	TGTGCCAGCAGTGGACAGGGCTTCACTGAAGCTTTCTTT
-	TRBV7-9	-	TRBJ1-1	CASSGIQGNTEAFF	TGTGCCAGCAGTGGGATACAGGGGAACACTGAAGCTTTCTTT
-	TRBV7-9	TRBD2	TRBJ2-2	CASSPRGLDSTGELFF	TGTGCCAGCAGCCCTAGGGGACTAGATTCCACCGGGGAGCTGTTTTTT
-	TRBV18	-	TRBJ1-1	CASSPMTASTEAFF	TGTGCCAGCTCACCAATGACAGCTTCCACTGAAGCTTTCTTT
-	TRBV5-1	-	TRBJ1-6	CASRTEVYNSPLHF	TGCGCCAGCCGGACGGAGGTCTATAATTCACCCCTCCACTTT
-	TRBV7-2	-	TRBJ2-3	CASSAMTDTQYF	TGTGCCAGCAGCGCTATGACAGATACGCAGTATTTT
-	TRBV10-3	-	TRBJ1-1	CAISEFSPTEAFF	TGTGCCATCAGTGAGTTCAGTCCCACTGAAGCTTTCTTT
-	TRBV7-2	-	TRBJ2-3	CASSLIGTRLDTQYF	TGTGCCAGCAGCTTAATCGGTACCAGGCTGGATACGCAGTATTTT
-	TRBV5-1	TRBD2	TRBJ2-3	CASSVNSGRSDTQYF	TGCGCCAGCAGCGTGAATAGCGGGCGGTCAGATACGCAGTATTTT
-	TRBV29-1	TRBD1	TRBJ1-2	CSADLRIQGSPYGYTF	TGCAGCGCTGATTTGCGGATACAGGGGAGCCCCTATGGCTACACCTTC
-	TRBV4-2	TRBD2	TRBJ2-1	CASSQVVSGGARSEQFF	TGTGCCAGCAGCCAAGTTGTTTCCGGGGGGGCCAGGTCTGAGCAGTTCTTC
-	TRBV29-1	TRBD1	TRBJ1-1	CSAWWDRGDKGEAFF	TGCAGCGCTTGGTGGGACAGGGGGGACAAGGGTGAAGCTTTCTTT
-	TRBV19	-	TRBJ1-1	CASSTRENTEAFF	TGTGCCAGTAGTACCAGGGAGAACACTGAAGCTTTCTTT
once	TRBV19	TRBD1	TRBJ2-5	CASSISGQGGETQYF	TGTGCCAGTAGTATATCGGGACAGGGGGGAGAGACCCAGTACTTC
once	TRBV12-5	-	TRBJ1-2	CASGWKQGSNNYGYTF	TGTGCTAGTGGTTGGAAACAGGGTTCGAATAACTATGGCTACACCTTC
-	TRBV7-8	TRBD1	TRBJ2-7	CASSQTDRGYEQYF	TGTGCCAGCAGCCAAACGGACAGGGGCTACGAGCAGTACTTC
-	TRBV19	TRBD2	TRBJ2-5	CASSTRTSGLETQYF	TGTGCCAGTAGTACTAGGACTAGCGGGTTAGAGACCCAGTACTTC
-	TRBV6-1	-	TRBJ1-5	CASRTTVNSNQPQHF	TGTGCCAGCAGGACGACAGTTAATAGCAATCAGCCCCAGCATTTT
-	TRBV19	-	TRBJ1-5	CASRGQGGTQPQHF	TGTGCCAGTAGGGGGCAGGGAGGGACTCAGCCCCAGCATTTT
-	TRBV9	TRBD1	TRBJ1-4	CASSPQVGQQLFF	TGTGCCAGCAGCCCCCAAGTGGGACAGCAACTGTTTTTT
once	TRBV10-3	-	TRBJ1-1	CAIRQGGTEAFF	TGTGCCATCAGACAGGGTGGCACTGAAGCTTTCTTT
-	TRBV2	-	TRBJ1-1	CASSGFRGPNTEAFF	TGTGCCAGCAGTGGTTTCAGGGGCCCGAACACTGAAGCTTTCTTT
-	TRBV10-1	-	TRBJ2-5	CASSESTAQETQYF	TGCGCCAGCAGTGAGTCTACAGCTCAAGAGACCCAGTACTTC
-	TRBV7-9	-	TRBJ1-5	CASSLDGPQPQHF	TGTGCCAGCAGCTTAGATGGCCCCCAGCCCCAGCATTTT
-	TRBV2	TRBD1	TRBJ1-2	CASSNSGTGVYGYTF	TGTGCCAGCAGTAACTCCGGGACAGGAGTCTATGGCTACACCTTC
-	TRBV2	-	TRBJ2-1	CAGRPGSYNEQFF	TGTGCCGGAAGACCAGGCTCCTACAATGAGCAGTTCTTC
-	TRBV7-9	-	TRBJ2-1	CASSLAQYNEQFF	TGTGCCAGCAGCTTAGCCCAGTACAATGAGCAGTTCTTC
once	TRBV7-6	-	TRBJ1-6	CASSVGRVGNSPLHF	TGTGCCAGCAGCGTCGGCAGGGTCGGAAATTCACCCCTCCACTTT
once	TRBV4-2	TRBD1	TRBJ1-5	CASSQGQGSQPQHF	TGTGCCAGCAGCCAAGGACAGGGCAGTCAGCCCCAGCATTTT
-	TRBV5-4	TRBD1	TRBJ1-2	CASSSLKRQGGYTF	TGTGCCAGCAGCTCATTAAAAAGACAGGGTGGCTACACCTTC
-	TRBV12-5	-	TRBJ1-2	CASGLAGGDGYTF	TGTGCTAGTGGTTTGGCGGGAGGGGATGGCTACACCTTC
-	TRBV2	-	TRBJ1-5	CASSELYSNQPQHF	TGTGCCAGCAGTGAACTATATAGCAATCAGCCCCAGCATTTT
-	TRBV29-1	-	TRBJ2-5	CSVLTRVETQYF	TGCAGCGTGTTGACGCGGGTAGAGACCCAGTACTTC
-	TRBV14	-	TRBJ1-6	CASSQGLRDSPLHF	TGTGCCAGCAGCCAAGGGTTGCGTGATTCACCCCTCCACTTT
-	TRBV6-5	TRBD1	TRBJ1-3	CASSPGTAGNTIYF	TGTGCCAGCAGTCCTGGGACAGCTGGAAACACCATATATTTT
-	TRBV5-1	TRBD2	TRBJ2-3	CASSLVLAGATSADTQYF	TGCGCCAGCAGCTTGGTACTAGCGGGGGCCACTAGTGCAGATACGCAGTATTTT
-	TRBV5-6	-	TRBJ1-3	CASSLTRRIYGNTIYF	TGTGCCAGCAGCTTGACGCGCAGGATCTATGGAAACACCATATATTTT
-	TRBV12-5	-	TRBJ1-1	CASGFRVSTEAFF	TGTGCTAGTGGTTTCCGGGTGTCCACTGAAGCTTTCTTT
-	TRBV6-1	-	TRBJ2-7	CASSVFSGSSYEQYF	TGTGCCAGCAGTGTGTTTTCCGGTAGCTCCTACGAGCAGTACTTC
few	TRBV6-4	TRBD2	TRBJ2-1	CASSGSGGTRYNEQFF	TGTGCCAGCAGTGGTAGCGGGGGGACTCGATACAATGAGCAGTTCTTC
-	TRBV5-1	TRBD1	TRBJ1-6	CASSSDGQGATSPLHF	TGCGCCAGCAGCTCCGATGGACAGGGGGCGACTTCACCCCTCCACTTT
-	TRBV9	TRBD1	TRBJ2-7	CASSNRQGITYEQYF	TGTGCCAGCAGCAACCGACAGGGGATTACCTACGAGCAGTACTTC
-	TRBV19	-	TRBJ2-5	CASSRTSQETQYF	TGTGCCAGTAGTCGGACAAGCCAAGAGACCCAGTACTTC
-	TRBV7-3	TRBD2	TRBJ2-1	CATRKTSGGNEQFF	TGTGCCACCCGAAAGACTAGCGGGGGGAATGAGCAGTTCTTC